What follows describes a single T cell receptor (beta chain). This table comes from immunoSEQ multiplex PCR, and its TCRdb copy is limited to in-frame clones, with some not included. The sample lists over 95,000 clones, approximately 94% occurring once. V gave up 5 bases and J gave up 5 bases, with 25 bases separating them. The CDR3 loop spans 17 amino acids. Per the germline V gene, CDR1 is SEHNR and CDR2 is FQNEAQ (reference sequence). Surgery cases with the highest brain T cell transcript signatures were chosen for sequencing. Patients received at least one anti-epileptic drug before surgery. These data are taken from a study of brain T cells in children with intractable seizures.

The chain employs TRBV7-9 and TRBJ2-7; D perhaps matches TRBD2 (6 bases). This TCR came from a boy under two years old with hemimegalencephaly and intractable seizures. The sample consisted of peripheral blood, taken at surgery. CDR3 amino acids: CASSPGGAVGGVNEQYF. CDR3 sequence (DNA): TGTGCCAGCAGCCCCGGGGGTGCTGTGGGGGGTGTTAACGAGCAGTACTTC.